The clone carrying this T cell receptor beta chain appeared once. Antigen unknown. V lost 3 bases to trimming and J lost 7 bases, with 15 bases between them. Germline CDR1 and CDR2: MNHNS and SASEGT. This CDR3 contains 14 residues. Per sorted-subset replicate PCR, input was about 180 ng DNA, representing about 32,000 T cell genomes. Data came from immunoSEQ multiplex PCR; TCRdb stores just in-frame clones and leaves some out. Here the sample spans about 2.4 million clones, over 85% being singletons. This specimen belongs to a study of shared clonotypes between healthy human individuals. General study results and limits: Clonotypes shared by all four donors outscored non-shared clonotypes in generation probability. Approximately 5.1% was the fraction of naive CD4 clonotypes found shared across several donors.

This clonotype was sampled from a man between 18 and 29 years old in good health. Some clones in this sample may be carry-over from other donors' samples. Sequencing was performed on naive CD4+ T cells from PBMCs. Subset specified: CD45RA+ positively selected. The V call is TRBV6-1, the J call TRBJ1-2; D gene unclear. The CDR3 here is CASSESTSYGGYTF. DNA of the CDR3: TGTGCCAGCAGTGAGTCCACAAGCTACGGTGGCTACACCTTC.